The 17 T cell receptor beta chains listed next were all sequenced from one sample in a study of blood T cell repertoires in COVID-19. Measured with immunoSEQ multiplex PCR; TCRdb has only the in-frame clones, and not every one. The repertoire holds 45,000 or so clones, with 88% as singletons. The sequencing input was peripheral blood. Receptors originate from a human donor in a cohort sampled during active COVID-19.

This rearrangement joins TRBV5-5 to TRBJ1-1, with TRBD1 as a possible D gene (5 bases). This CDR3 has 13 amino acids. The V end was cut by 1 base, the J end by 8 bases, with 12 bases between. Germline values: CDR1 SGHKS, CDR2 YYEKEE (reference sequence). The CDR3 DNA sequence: TGTGCCAGCAGCTTGAGGGGAGGGGCAGAAGCTTTCTTT. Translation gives CASSLRGGAEAFF.

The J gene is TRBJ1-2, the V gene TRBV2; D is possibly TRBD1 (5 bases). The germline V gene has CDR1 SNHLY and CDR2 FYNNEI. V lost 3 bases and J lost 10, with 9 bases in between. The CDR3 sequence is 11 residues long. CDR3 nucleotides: TGTGCCAGCAGTGACAGGGTTGACTACACCTTC. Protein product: CASSDRVDYTF.

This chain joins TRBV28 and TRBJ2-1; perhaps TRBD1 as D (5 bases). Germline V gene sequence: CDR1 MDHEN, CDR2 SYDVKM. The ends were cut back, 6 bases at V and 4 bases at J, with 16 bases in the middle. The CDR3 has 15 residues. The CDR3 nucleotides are TGTGCCAGCAGGCATCCGGCAGGGATTTACAATGAGCAGTTCTTC. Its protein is CASRHPAGIYNEQFF.

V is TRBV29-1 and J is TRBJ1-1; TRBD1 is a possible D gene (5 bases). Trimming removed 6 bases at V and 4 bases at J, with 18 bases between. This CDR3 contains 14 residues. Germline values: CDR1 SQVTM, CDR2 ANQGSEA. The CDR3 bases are TGCAGCGTCAGGGTAATTCTGGGCATCACTGAAGCTTTCTTT. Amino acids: CSVRVILGITEAFF.

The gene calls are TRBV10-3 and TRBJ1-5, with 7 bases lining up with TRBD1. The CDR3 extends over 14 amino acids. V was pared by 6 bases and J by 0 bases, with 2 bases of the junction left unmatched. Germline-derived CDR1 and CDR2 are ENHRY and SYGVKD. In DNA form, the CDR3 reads TGTGCCATCAGAGGGACAGATAGCAATCAGCCCCAGCATTTT. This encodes CAIRGTDSNQPQHF.

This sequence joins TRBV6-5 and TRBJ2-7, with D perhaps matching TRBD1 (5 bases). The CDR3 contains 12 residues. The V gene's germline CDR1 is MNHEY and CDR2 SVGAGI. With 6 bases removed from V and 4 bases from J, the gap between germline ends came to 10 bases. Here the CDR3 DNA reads TGTGCCAGCAGGGGGCGTGGGTACGAGCAGTACTTC. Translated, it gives CASRGRGYEQYF.

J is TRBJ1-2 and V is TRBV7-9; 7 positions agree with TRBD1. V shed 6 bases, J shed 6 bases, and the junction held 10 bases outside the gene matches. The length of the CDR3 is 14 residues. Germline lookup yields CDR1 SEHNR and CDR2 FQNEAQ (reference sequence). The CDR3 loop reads CASSFTAGGHGYTF. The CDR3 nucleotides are TGTGCCAGCAGTTTTACCGCAGGGGGACATGGCTACACCTTC.

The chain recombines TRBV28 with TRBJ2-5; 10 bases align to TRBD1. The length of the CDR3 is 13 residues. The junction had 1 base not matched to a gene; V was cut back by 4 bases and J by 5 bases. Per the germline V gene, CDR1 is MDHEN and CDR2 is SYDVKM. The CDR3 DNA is TGTGCCAGCAGTTCGGGACAGGGGGAGACCCAGTACTTC. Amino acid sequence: CASSSGQGETQYF.

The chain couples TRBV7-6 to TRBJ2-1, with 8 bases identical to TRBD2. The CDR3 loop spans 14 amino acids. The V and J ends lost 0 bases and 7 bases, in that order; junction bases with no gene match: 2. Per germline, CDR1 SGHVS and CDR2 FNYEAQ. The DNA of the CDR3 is TGTGCCAGCAGCTTAGCCGGGGGGGCGAATGAGCAGTTCTTC. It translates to CASSLAGGANEQFF.

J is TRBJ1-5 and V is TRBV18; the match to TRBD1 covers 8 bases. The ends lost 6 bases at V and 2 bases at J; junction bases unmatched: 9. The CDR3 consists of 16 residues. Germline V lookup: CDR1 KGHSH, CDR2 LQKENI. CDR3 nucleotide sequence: TGTGCCAGCTCGCCCGGGACAGGTTTCGGCAATCAGCCCCAGCATTTT. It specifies CASSPGTGFGNQPQHF. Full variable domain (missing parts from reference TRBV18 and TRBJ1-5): NAGVMQNPRHLVRRRGQEARLRCSPMKGHSHVYWYRQLPEEGLKFMVYLQKENIIDESGMPKERFSAEFPKEGPSILRIQQVVRGDSAAYFCASSPGTGFGNQPQHFGDGTRLSIL.

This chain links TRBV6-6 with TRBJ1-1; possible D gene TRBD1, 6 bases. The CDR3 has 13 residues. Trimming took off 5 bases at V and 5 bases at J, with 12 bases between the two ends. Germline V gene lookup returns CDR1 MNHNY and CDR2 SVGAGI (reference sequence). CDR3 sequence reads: CASSDRSGTEAFF. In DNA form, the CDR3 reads TGTGCCAGCAGTGACAGGTCAGGGACTGAAGCTTTCTTT.

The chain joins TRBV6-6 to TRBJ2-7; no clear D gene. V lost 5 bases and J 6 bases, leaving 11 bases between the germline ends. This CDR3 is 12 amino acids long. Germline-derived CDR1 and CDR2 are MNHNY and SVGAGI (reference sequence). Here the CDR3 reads CASSPRSGEQYF. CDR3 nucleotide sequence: TGTGCCAGCAGTCCGAGATCGGGCGAGCAGTACTTC.

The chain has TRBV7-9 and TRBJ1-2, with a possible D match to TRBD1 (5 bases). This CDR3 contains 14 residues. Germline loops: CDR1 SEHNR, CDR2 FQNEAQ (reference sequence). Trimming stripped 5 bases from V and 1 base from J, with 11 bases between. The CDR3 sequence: CASSLSRDNYGYTF. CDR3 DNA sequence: TGTGCCAGCAGCCTAAGCAGGGATAACTATGGCTACACCTTC.

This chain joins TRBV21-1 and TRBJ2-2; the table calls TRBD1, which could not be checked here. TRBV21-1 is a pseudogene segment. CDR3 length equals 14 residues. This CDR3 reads CASPPTGLCRELFF. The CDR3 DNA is TGTGCCAGCCCTCCGACAGGGTTGTGTCGGGAGCTGTTTTTT.

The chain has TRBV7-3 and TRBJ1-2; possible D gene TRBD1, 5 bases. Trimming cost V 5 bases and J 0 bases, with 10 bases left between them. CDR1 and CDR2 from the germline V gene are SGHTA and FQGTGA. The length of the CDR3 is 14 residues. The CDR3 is CASSVDNSNYGYTF. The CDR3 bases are TGTGCCAGCAGCGTGGACAATTCTAACTATGGCTACACCTTC.

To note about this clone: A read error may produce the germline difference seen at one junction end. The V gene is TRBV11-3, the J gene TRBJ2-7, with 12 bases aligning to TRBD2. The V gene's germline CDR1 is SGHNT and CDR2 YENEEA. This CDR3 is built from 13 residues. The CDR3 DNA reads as TGTGCCAGCAGCCGACAGCGGACTAGCGGGGTGACATTC. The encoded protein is CASSRQRTSGVTF. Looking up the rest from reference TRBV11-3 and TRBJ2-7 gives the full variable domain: EAGVVQSPRYKIIEKKQPVAFWCNPISGHNTLYWYLQNLGQGPELLIRYENEEAVDDSQLPKDRFSAERLKGVDSTLKIQPAELGDSAVYLCASSRQRTSGVTFGPGTRLTVT.

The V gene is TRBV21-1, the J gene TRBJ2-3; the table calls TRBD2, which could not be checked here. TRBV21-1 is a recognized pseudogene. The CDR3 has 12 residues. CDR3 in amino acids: CASSSRTDTQYF. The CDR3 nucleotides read TGTGCCAGCAGCAGCCGGACAGATACGCAGTATTTT.